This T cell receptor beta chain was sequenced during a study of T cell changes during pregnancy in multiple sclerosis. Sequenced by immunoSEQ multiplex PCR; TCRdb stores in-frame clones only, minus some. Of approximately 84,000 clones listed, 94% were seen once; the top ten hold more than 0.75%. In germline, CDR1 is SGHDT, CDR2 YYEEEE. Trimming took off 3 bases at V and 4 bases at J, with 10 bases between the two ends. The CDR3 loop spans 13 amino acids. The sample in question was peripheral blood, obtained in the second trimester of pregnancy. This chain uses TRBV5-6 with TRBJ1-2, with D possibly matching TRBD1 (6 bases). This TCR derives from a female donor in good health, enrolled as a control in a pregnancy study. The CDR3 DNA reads TGTGCCAGCAGCTCCAGGGGAATCTATGGCTACACCTTC. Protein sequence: CASSSRGIYGYTF.